The 9 T cell receptor beta chains reported below all come from one sample, sequenced in a study of cytomegalovirus exposure and HLA in healthy donors. Both 60 Vbeta primers and 13 Jbeta primers went into the PCR. The table came from immunoSEQ multiplex PCR; TCRdb's copy has only in-frame clones and leaves some out. The sample shows about 180,000 clones, approximately 80% of them seen only once. Material for sequencing was PBMCs. The receptors derive from a girl aged 10 to 17 in good health and CMV-seropositive.

This clone turned up a few times. The V gene is TRBV15, the J gene TRBJ1-5; tentatively, D is TRBD1 (5 bases). This CDR3 is 17 amino acids long. Germline V gives CDR1 LNHNV, CDR2 YYDKDF (reference sequence). Deletions cut 0 bases from V and 6 bases from J, with 18 bases between. The CDR3 region is CATSRDEVGWGIQPQHF. CDR3 nucleotides: TGTGCCACCAGCAGAGATGAAGTAGGGTGGGGCATTCAGCCCCAGCATTTT.

This chain uses TRBV7-6 with TRBJ2-2; the D is unclear. V lost 3 bases and J 3 bases, leaving 14 bases between the germline ends. Germline loops: CDR1 SGHVS, CDR2 FNYEAQ. This CDR3 has 16 amino acids. The CDR3 coding sequence is TGTGCCAGCAGCTTCAGAGGCGAATACCACACCGGGGAGCTGTTTTTT. Protein sequence: CASSFRGEYHTGELFF. Variable domain in full (rest from reference TRBV7-6 and TRBJ2-2): GAGVSQSPRYKVTKRGQDVALRCDPISGHVSLYWYRQALGQGPEFLTYFNYEAQQDKSGLPNDRFSAERPEGSISTLTIQRTEQRDSAMYRCASSFRGEYHTGELFFGEGSRLTVL.

The chain recombines TRBV10-3 with TRBJ2-6; TRBD1 aligns across 8 bases. The germline gives CDR1 ENHRY, CDR2 SYGVKD. Trimming took 3 bases from V and 2 from J; bases not matched to a gene: 3. The CDR3 is made up of 16 amino acids. CDR3 amino acids: CAISDLTGAGANVLTF. The CDR3 bases are TGTGCCATCAGTGACCTGACAGGGGCTGGGGCCAACGTCCTGACTTTC.

In its sample, this clone was seen a few times. V is TRBV2 and J is TRBJ1-5; D is perhaps TRBD1 (5 bases). Looked up from germline, CDR1 is SNHLY and CDR2 is FYNNEI. This CDR3 is 15 amino acids long. V was cut by 2 bases and J by 2 bases, with 10 bases left in between. CDR3: CASSEISRGNQPQHF. The CDR3 DNA is TGTGCCAGCAGTGAAATAAGCAGGGGCAATCAGCCCCAGCATTTT.

This sequence joins TRBV6-5 and TRBJ1-1; TRBD1 matches 9 bases. Trimming removed 4 bases from V and 4 bases from J; junction bases left unmatched: 7. The CDR3 runs 15 residues. Germline V gene data show CDR1 as MNHEY and CDR2 as SVGAGI. CDR3 loop: CASSWGTGRPTEAFF. The CDR3 coding sequence is TGTGCCAGCAGTTGGGGGACAGGGCGACCCACTGAAGCTTTCTTT.

The chain uses TRBV6-5 and TRBJ2-5, with 9 positions matching TRBD1. CDR3 size: 13 residues. Germline assignment: CDR1 MNHEY and CDR2 SVGAGI. V was pared by 5 bases and J by 3 bases, with 1 base of the junction left unmatched. The CDR3 DNA sequence: TGTGCCAGCAGTCGGGACAGGGAAGAGACCCAGTACTTC. It is translated as CASSRDREETQYF.

The gene calls are TRBV30 and TRBJ2-7, with D tentatively TRBD2 (6 bases). Germline V CDR1 and CDR2: GTSNPN, SVGIG (reference sequence). The germline V and J ends were trimmed by 2 bases and 6 bases, with 17 bases remaining between them. CDR3 length: 14 residues. The CDR3 nucleotides are TGTGCCTGGAGTACCGCGGCTAGCGAGGTCGAGCAGTACTTC. Translated, it gives CAWSTAASEVEQYF.

V gene TRBV30 combines with J gene TRBJ2-2; D remains unclear. The CDR3 consists of 12 residues. V was shortened by 2 bases and J by 6 bases, with 7 bases between the two germline ends. Germline CDR1 is GTSNPN and CDR2 is SVGIG (reference sequence). The CDR3 region has the DNA TGTGCCTGGAGTATTCTCCCCGGGGAGCTGTTTTTT. Translated, it gives CAWSILPGELFF.

The V and J genes are TRBV6-5 and TRBJ1-3; TRBD1 is a possible D gene (5 bases). Trimming left V 4 bases short and J 2 bases short, with 6 bases between. The germline V gene has CDR1 MNHEY and CDR2 SVGAGI. CDR3 length equals 13 residues. The CDR3 nucleotides are TGTGCCAGCAGTTGGGGCCCTGGAAACACCATATATTTT. It specifies CASSWGPGNTIYF.